This passage covers 31 T cell receptor beta chains from one sample sequenced in a study of human T cells and chemical hapten exposure. Time point in this sample: pre-sensitization, week 0. Described treatment: therapeutic diphenylcyclopropenone sensitization with weekly scalp DPC. TCRdb reprocessed the RACE reads via MiXCR and lists one record per CDR3 protein. Found here are approximately 370,000 distinct CDR3 sequences, around 5.5% of them singletons; the top ten hold about 8.2%. The sample was whole blood, taken in connection with sensitization to the hapten diphenylcyclopropenone (DPC). Source of these receptors: a woman aged 18-29 years with alopecia areata. Some clones in this sample may be carry-over from other donors' samples.

This clonotype was found a few times. This chain joins TRBV28 and TRBJ2-1; D gene ambiguous. V lost 5 bases and J lost 3, with 8 bases in between. From germline, CDR1 is MDHEN and CDR2 SYDVKM. CDR3 size: 13 residues. CDR3 protein: CASSAVLYNEQFF. The DNA of the CDR3 is TGTGCCAGCAGTGCCGTACTCTACAATGAGCAGTTCTTC.

This clonotype has at least ten counts. J is TRBJ1-1 and V is TRBV12-3 or TRBV12-4, with D uncertain. Trimming removed 6 bases from V and 11 bases from J, with 13 bases in between. This CDR3 has 11 amino acids. CDR3 DNA sequence: TGTGCCAGCAGCTCCGAACGAGTTGCTTTCTTT. Residues: CASSSERVAFF.

This clonotype was recorded a few times. This chain uses TRBV9 with TRBJ1-4, with 7 bases aligning to TRBD1. V lost 4 bases to trimming and J lost 6 bases; unmatched junction nucleotides: 9. Germline V CDR1 and CDR2: SGDLS, YYNGEE. This CDR3 spans 15 amino acids. In nucleotides, the CDR3 is TGTGCCAGCAGCCGCACAGGGGACACATATGAAAAACTGTTTTTT. This encodes CASSRTGDTYEKLFF.

This clonotype came up many times. The V gene is TRBV5-5, the J gene TRBJ1-1; no firm D call. V was shortened by 0 bases and J by 8 bases, with 14 bases between the two germline ends. Germline V CDR1 and CDR2: SGHKS, YYEKEE (reference sequence). This CDR3 spans 14 amino acids. The CDR3: CASSLAFQSIEAFF. The CDR3 DNA reads as TGTGCCAGCAGCTTGGCTTTTCAGAGTATAGAAGCTTTCTTT.

At least ten counts were recorded for this clonotype. The V and J genes are TRBV5-4 and TRBJ2-3; TRBD2 matches 8 bases. The CDR3 length is 16 residues. Germline loops: CDR1 SGHNT, CDR2 YYREEE (reference sequence). V lost 2 bases, J lost 5 bases, and 10 bases stayed unmatched. The CDR3 region has the DNA TGTGCCAGCAGCTTACAAGCGGGGGCGCGGATAGATACGCAGTATTTT. Its protein is CASSLQAGARIDTQYF.

This clonotype was seen more than once but under ten times. The rearrangement joins TRBV9 to TRBJ1-6, with TRBD1 matching 8 bases. Per germline, CDR1 SGDLS and CDR2 YYNGEE. This CDR3 region has 15 residues. The V segment lost 4 bases and the J segment 9 bases; nucleotides outside the gene matches: 9. CDR3 in DNA: TGTGCCAGCAGCCCTTGGACAGGGCGGCGTTCACCCCTCCACTTT. Its protein is CASSPWTGRRSPLHF.

This clonotype was recorded many times. This chain uses TRBV20-1 with TRBJ1-6, with D possibly matching TRBD1 (5 bases). The CDR3 is 15 amino acids. Trimming took 1 base from V and 5 from J, leaving 12 bases between them. Per germline, CDR1 DFQATT and CDR2 SNEGSKA (reference sequence). CDR3 loop: CSARGRQINNSPLHF. The CDR3 DNA reads TGCAGTGCTAGAGGTCGACAGATAAATAATTCACCCCTCCACTTT.

The gene calls are TRBV4-1 and TRBJ2-1; TRBD2 aligns across 14 bases. The CDR3 covers 16 residues. Trimming took 0 bases from V and 7 from J; bases not matched to a gene: 2. Germline values: CDR1 MGHRA, CDR2 YSYEKL. For the CDR3, the DNA is TGCGCCAGCAGCCAAGAGAGACTAGCGGGGGGGAATGAGCAGTTCTTC. Translated, it gives CASSQERLAGGNEQFF.

Only a few counts were recorded for this clonotype. This chain links TRBV5-8 with TRBJ1-1; D is ambiguous. CDR1 SGHTS and CDR2 YDEGEE come from the germline V gene. The ends were cut back, 0 bases at V and 9 bases at J, with 9 bases in the middle. The CDR3 covers 12 residues. CDR3 protein: CASSLGERKAFF. The CDR3 DNA is TGTGCCAGCAGCTTGGGTGAACGAAAAGCTTTCTTT.

This clonotype was detected a few times. This rearrangement joins TRBV28 to TRBJ2-5, with 7 bases that match TRBD1. Germline V CDR1 and CDR2: MDHEN, SYDVKM. This CDR3 spans 15 amino acids. The junction had 6 bases not matched to a gene; V was cut back by 5 bases and J by 0 bases. CDR3 in amino acids: CASSGVDRDQETQYF. The DNA for the CDR3 is TGTGCCAGCAGTGGGGTTGACAGGGACCAAGAGACCCAGTACTTC.

This clonotype has at least ten counts. The V gene is TRBV28, the J gene TRBJ2-3; 10 bases align to TRBD1. The V and J ends lost 10 bases and 2 bases, in that order; junction bases with no gene match: 6. Germline V gives CDR1 MDHEN, CDR2 SYDVKM. This CDR3 is 14 amino acids long. The CDR3 region is CATSDRGDTDTQYF. The DNA of the CDR3 is TGTGCCACTTCGGACAGGGGGGACACAGATACGCAGTATTTT. The full variable domain, completed using reference TRBV28 and TRBJ2-3, is DVKVTQSSRYLVKRTGEKVFLECVQDMDHENMFWYRQDPGLGLRLIYFSYDVKMKEKGDIPEGYSVSREKKERFSLILESASTNQTSMYLCATSDRGDTDTQYFGPGTRLTVL.

This clonotype was seen at least ten times. The rearrangement joins TRBV7-9 to TRBJ2-3, with no clear D. Looked up from germline, CDR1 is SEHNR and CDR2 is FQNEAQ (reference sequence). The CDR3 is 13 residues long. The germline V and J ends were trimmed by 5 bases and 5 bases, with 11 bases remaining between them. As DNA, the CDR3 is TGTGCCAGCAGCCCGCCAGGATTAGATACGCAGTATTTT. The encoded protein is CASSPPGLDTQYF.

This clonotype was counted ten times or more. The J gene is TRBJ2-3, the V gene TRBV4-1; TRBD1 is a possible D gene (7 bases). Germline CDR1 MGHRA, CDR2 YSYEKL. This CDR3 contains 18 residues. The V gene lost 1 base and the J gene lost 0 bases, with 17 bases spanning the gap. The CDR3 is CASSQGDSTGTSTDTQYF. As DNA, the CDR3 is TGCGCCAGCAGCCAAGGGGATTCGACAGGGACTAGCACAGATACGCAGTATTTT.

CDR3 coding DNA: TGTGCCAGCAGTCCCAGTCTCTCGGTATGGGTCCAGCCCCAGCATTTT. It translates to CASSPSLSVWVQPQHF. This chain joins TRBV28 and TRBJ1-5, with D uncertain. The CDR3 sequence is 16 residues long. Germline V gene data show CDR1 as MDHEN and CDR2 as SYDVKM. Trimming removed 5 bases at V and 7 bases at J, with 21 bases between.

This clonotype was counted only a few times. The chain joins TRBV3-1 to TRBJ2-3, with 7 positions matching TRBD1. Germline-derived CDR1 and CDR2 are LGHDT and YNNKEL (reference sequence). With 6 bases clipped from V and 0 bases from J, the junction kept 12 bases outside the gene matches. The CDR3 totals 17 residues. The CDR3 sequence is CASSSTGEGLSTDTQYF. As DNA, the CDR3 is TGTGCCAGCAGTTCCACAGGGGAAGGCCTTAGCACAGATACGCAGTATTTT.

This chain's CDR3 is CASSYDRRLIDQPQHF. In DNA form, the CDR3 reads TGTGCCAGCAGTTACGACAGGAGGCTAATTGACCAGCCCCAGCATTTT. The rearrangement links TRBV6-2 or TRBV6-3 to TRBJ1-5; D perhaps matches TRBD1 (6 bases). This CDR3 is 16 amino acids long. Germline values: CDR1 MNHEY, CDR2 SVGEGT. Deletions cut 2 bases from V and 7 bases from J, with 18 bases between.

Many counts were recorded for this clonotype. The J gene is TRBJ1-6, the V gene TRBV6-6; D is perhaps TRBD1 (6 bases). The ends were cut back, 6 bases at V and 0 bases at J, with 15 bases in the middle. The germline V gene has CDR1 MNHNY and CDR2 SVGAGI (reference sequence). The CDR3 is 17 residues long. The CDR3 is CASSPRTVSSYNSPLHF. Written as DNA, the CDR3 is TGTGCCAGCAGCCCCAGGACAGTCAGCTCCTATAATTCACCCCTCCACTTT.

This clonotype occurred once. The chain couples TRBV11-2 to TRBJ1-1; D unresolved. Trimming removed 1 base at V and 0 bases at J, with 6 bases between. This CDR3 is built from 14 residues. Germline lookup yields CDR1 SGHAT and CDR2 FQNNGV. The CDR3 sequence is CASSLGLLNTEAFF. The CDR3 DNA sequence: TGTGCCAGCAGCTTAGGCTTACTGAACACTGAAGCTTTCTTT.

Only a few counts were recorded for this clonotype. This rearrangement joins TRBV6-1 to TRBJ1-1; no clear D. Germline V lookup: CDR1 MNHNS, CDR2 SASEGT. V was clipped by 1 base and J by 9 bases, with 6 bases between them. This CDR3 has 11 residues. Here the CDR3 DNA reads TGTGCCAGCAGTGAAGACTCTCAAGCTTTCTTT. Protein product: CASSEDSQAFF.

This clonotype has at least ten counts. The chain links TRBV5-1 to TRBJ1-2; 8 nucleotides line up with TRBD1. V dropped 2 bases and J dropped 0; count of bases not matched to a gene: 3. From germline, CDR1 is SGHRS and CDR2 YFSETQ. The CDR3 spans 15 residues. The CDR3 here is CASSFSGGSNYGYTF. The DNA of the CDR3 is TGCGCCAGCAGCTTTTCAGGGGGCTCTAACTATGGCTACACCTTC.

The J gene is TRBJ1-2, the V gene TRBV7-2, with D maybe TRBD1 (6 bases). V was trimmed by 6 bases and J by 4 bases, leaving 12 bases between them. CDR1 and CDR2 from the germline V gene are SGHTA and FQGNSA. The CDR3 has 13 amino acids. DNA of the CDR3: TGTGCCAGCAGTAGGGACACCACCTATGGCTACACCTTC. Its translation is CASSRDTTYGYTF.

This clonotype was counted a few times. The V gene is TRBV6-5, the J gene TRBJ1-1; no clear D gene. Per germline, CDR1 MNHEY and CDR2 SVGAGI. The V gene lost 0 bases and the J gene lost 11 bases, with 13 bases spanning the gap. The CDR3 covers 13 residues. The DNA of the CDR3 is TGTGCCAGCAGTTACTCGCCTCTCTCCGAGGCTTTCTTT. Translated: CASSYSPLSEAFF.

This clonotype appeared a few times. The gene calls are TRBV18 and TRBJ2-1; 8 nucleotides agree with TRBD1. CDR1 and CDR2 (germline): KGHSH, LQKENI. This CDR3 has 17 amino acids. V lost 1 base to trimming and J lost 9 bases; unmatched junction nucleotides: 14. The CDR3 sequence is CASSPLRGQDHNLEQFF. The CDR3 nucleotides read TGTGCCAGCTCACCACTGCGGGGACAGGACCACAACCTTGAGCAGTTCTTC. Complete variable domain (other parts from reference TRBV18 and TRBJ2-1): NAGVMQNPRHLVRRRGQEARLRCSPMKGHSHVYWYRQLPEEGLKFMVYLQKENIIDESGMPKERFSAEFPKEGPSILRIQQVVRGDSAAYFCASSPLRGQDHNLEQFFGPGTRLTVL.

This clonotype was counted ten times or more. The chain joins TRBV4-1 to TRBJ1-5; 7 bases map to TRBD1. The V gene's germline CDR1 is MGHRA and CDR2 YSYEKL. The CDR3 spans 14 residues. Trimming cost V 3 bases and J 4 bases; bases outside gene matches: 3. The CDR3 DNA is TGCGCCAGCAGCCATGGACAGGAAAATCAGCCCCAGCATTTT. This translates into CASSHGQENQPQHF.

This clonotype appeared many times. The chain carries TRBV7-8 and TRBJ2-3, with D possibly being TRBD1 or TRBD2 (6 bases each). V dropped 1 base and J dropped 5 bases, with 16 bases sitting between them. The CDR3 covers 16 residues. Germline lookup yields CDR1 SGHVS and CDR2 FQNEAQ. The DNA for the CDR3 is TGTGCCAGCAGCTTAGTATCGGGGGCCGGGAGAGATACGCAGTATTTT. Translated: CASSLVSGAGRDTQYF.

This clonotype was counted many times. The rearrangement uses TRBV2 and TRBJ2-2; TRBD1 aligns across 7 bases. Germline V gene data show CDR1 as SNHLY and CDR2 as FYNNEI. V was clipped by 2 bases and J by 1 base; unmatched bases: 1. The CDR3 consists of 15 residues. The CDR3 DNA reads as TGTGCCAGCAGTGAACAGGGGGAGAACACCGGGGAGCTGTTTTTT. Its translation is CASSEQGENTGELFF.

This clonotype has a handful of counts. The J gene is TRBJ1-5, the V gene TRBV6-2 or TRBV6-3, with TRBD1 matching over 7 bases. There are 16 residues in the CDR3. Germline V gene data show CDR1 as MNHEY and CDR2 as SVGEGT. Trimming took 5 bases from V and 7 from J; bases not matched to a gene: 14. The CDR3: CASSPNLSGGLQPQHF. As DNA, the CDR3 is TGTGCCAGCAGTCCCAACCTCTCAGGGGGTTTACAGCCCCAGCATTTT.

This clonotype was observed many times. J is TRBJ2-1 and V is TRBV20-1; 9 nucleotides agree with TRBD2. The germline V gene has CDR1 DFQATT and CDR2 SNEGSKA (reference sequence). V trimming: 2 bases; J trimming: 6 bases; junction bases outside the gene matches: 5. The CDR3 spans 14 residues. Here the CDR3 DNA reads TGCAGTGCTAGAACTCAGCGGGGGGCCAATGAGCAGTTCTTC. Encoded protein: CSARTQRGANEQFF.

This clonotype was seen repeatedly, ten times or more. The chain carries TRBV6-5 and TRBJ1-2; TRBD1 might be the D (5 bases). This CDR3 has 15 amino acids. In germline, CDR1 is MNHEY, CDR2 SVGAGI. V was shortened by 0 bases and J by 3 bases, with 11 bases between the two germline ends. The CDR3 DNA sequence: TGTGCCAGCAGTTACTCTAGCCAGGGTGACTATGGCTACACCTTC. The encoded protein is CASSYSSQGDYGYTF.

This clonotype showed up just a few times. The rearrangement uses TRBV6-1 and TRBJ1-2; no clear D. This CDR3 contains 13 residues. Germline lookup yields CDR1 MNHNS and CDR2 SASEGT. V dropped 8 bases and J dropped 4 bases, with 14 bases sitting between them. In nucleotides, the CDR3 is TGTGCCAGCCACTTTTCCGGAATCTATGGCTACACCTTC. This encodes CASHFSGIYGYTF.

The chain has TRBV12-3 or TRBV12-4 and TRBJ1-5; D may be TRBD1 (6 bases). The CDR3 consists of 14 residues. Trimming removed 4 bases at V and 7 bases at J, with 14 bases between. The CDR3 sequence is CASSSQSGEQPQHF. The CDR3 coding sequence is TGTGCCAGCAGTTCCCAGTCAGGGGAACAGCCCCAGCATTTT.